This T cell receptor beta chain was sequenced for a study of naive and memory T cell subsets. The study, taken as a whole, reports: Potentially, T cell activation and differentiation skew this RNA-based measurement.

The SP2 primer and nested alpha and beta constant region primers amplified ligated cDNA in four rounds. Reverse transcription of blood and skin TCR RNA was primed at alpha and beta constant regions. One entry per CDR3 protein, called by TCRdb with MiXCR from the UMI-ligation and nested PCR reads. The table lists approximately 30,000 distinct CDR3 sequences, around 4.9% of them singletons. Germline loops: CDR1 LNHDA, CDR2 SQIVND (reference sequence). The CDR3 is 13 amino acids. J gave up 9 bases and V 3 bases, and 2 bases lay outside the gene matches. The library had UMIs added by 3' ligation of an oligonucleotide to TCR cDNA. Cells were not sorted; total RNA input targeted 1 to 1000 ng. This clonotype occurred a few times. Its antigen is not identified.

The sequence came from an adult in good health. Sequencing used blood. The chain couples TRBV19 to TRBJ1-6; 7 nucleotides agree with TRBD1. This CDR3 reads CASSIGTASPLHF. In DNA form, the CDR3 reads TGTGCCAGTAGTATCGGGACAGCTTCACCCCTCCACTTT.